This is a list of T cell receptor beta chains from one sample in a study of human T cells and chemical hapten exposure. In TCRdb, the RACE reads were re-called with MiXCR into one record per CDR3 protein. In the table there are about 97,000 distinct CDR3 sequences, 25% to 35% of which are singletons. This material consisted of whole blood, taken in connection with sensitization to the hapten diphenylcyclopropenone (DPC). The receptor set was obtained from a man in his forties with alopecia areata. Some clones in this sample may be carry-over from other donors' samples. Both conserved end residues are part of each CDR3. D genes are given only for firm matches. Clone sizes are given selectively: once, few, many, or a class where the clone is expanded.

>.|TRBV28|.|TRBJ2-1
TGTGCCAGCAGCTTGCGAGGGGCTGAGCAGTTCTTC
CASSLRGAEQFF
>.|TRBV28|TRBD2|TRBJ2-1
TGTGCCAGCAGTTTACAACTAGCGGGAGCGGGGAATGAGCAGTTCTTC
CASSLQLAGAGNEQFF
>.|TRBV6-6|.|TRBJ1-6
TGTGCCAGCAGTTACTCGATCGGGGTTAATTCACCCCTCCACTTT
CASSYSIGVNSPLHF
>.|TRBV28|.|TRBJ2-1
TGTGCCAGCCGTGTCGTGGCTAGCGTCGATGAGCAGTTCTTC
CASRVVASVDEQFF
>.|TRBV24-1|TRBD2|TRBJ2-1
TGTGCCACCACCAATAGCGGGAGCTCCTACAATGAGCAGTTCTTC
CATTNSGSSYNEQFF
>few|TRBV4-1|TRBD2|TRBJ2-3
TGCGCCAGCAGCCAAGAGGGACTAGCGGGAGATACGCAGTATTTT
CASSQEGLAGDTQYF
>few|TRBV7-9|TRBD2|TRBJ2-7
TGTGCCAGCAGCTCCCGGGGCGGGAGGGCCCCATTCGAGCAGTACTTC
CASSSRGGRAPFEQYF
>few|TRBV12-3/TRBV12-4|TRBD2|TRBJ2-3
TGTGCCAGCAGTTTGGGGCGGGGGGACACAGATACGCAGTATTTT
CASSLGRGDTDTQYF
>few|TRBV12-3/TRBV12-4|TRBD1|TRBJ1-1
TGTGCCAGCAGTCGACAGGGGAGGAGTTACACTGAAGCTTTCTTT
CASSRQGRSYTEAFF
>.|TRBV18|.|TRBJ1-1
TGTGCCAGCTCACCAGAGACAGGTCCGAACACTGAAGCTTTCTTT
CASSPETGPNTEAFF
>few|TRBV27|.|TRBJ2-3
TGTGCCAGCATTTCCCTTCGGGGCACAGATACGCAGTATTTT
CASISLRGTDTQYF
>few|TRBV7-2|TRBD2|TRBJ2-7
TGTGCCAGCAGCTTAGCCGAACAGCGGGAGGGTTTCTACGAGCAGTACTTC
CASSLAEQREGFYEQYF
>.|TRBV4-1|TRBD2|TRBJ2-1
TGCGCCAGCAGCCAAGAAAGATCTAGCGGGGGCAATGAGCAGTTCTTC
CASSQERSSGGNEQFF
>.|TRBV5-8|.|TRBJ2-3
TGTGCCAGCAGCTTGGGTCGGATCAGCACAGATACGCAGTATTTT
CASSLGRISTDTQYF
>.|TRBV7-2|.|TRBJ1-4
TGTGCCAGCAGCTTATGGCTCAGTCACTATCCCCGTGATGAAAAACTGTTTTTT
CASSLWLSHYPRDEKLFF
>few|TRBV14|TRBD1|TRBJ2-6
TGTGCCAGCAGCCGGACAGGCTCTGGGGCCAACGTCCTGACTTTC
CASSRTGSGANVLTF
>.|TRBV27|.|TRBJ1-5
TGTGCCAGCAGTATCCACAATAGCAATCAGCCCCAGCATTTT
CASSIHNSNQPQHF
>.|TRBV2|TRBD2|TRBJ2-1
TGTGCCAGCAAAGGGCTAGCGGAGTACAATGAGCAGTTCTTC
CASKGLAEYNEQFF
>many|TRBV29-1|TRBD1|TRBJ2-1
TGCAGCGGAGACCGGGACAGGAGTTCCAATGAGCAGTTCTTC
CSGDRDRSSNEQFF
>few|TRBV2|TRBD1|TRBJ1-1
TGTGCCAGCAGCAAGCAGGGGGAGCTCACTGAAGCTTTCTTT
CASSKQGELTEAFF
>few|TRBV20-1|TRBD1|TRBJ2-5
TGCAGTGCTAGAGAAGTCCCTAGTCAGGGGGCGACCCAGTACTTC
CSAREVPSQGATQYF
>.|TRBV6-5|.|TRBJ1-3
TGTGCCAGCAGTCCCACTCAGAGCTCTGGAAACACCATATATTTT
CASSPTQSSGNTIYF
>.|TRBV4-3|TRBD1|TRBJ2-5
TGCGCCAGCAGCCAAGGAGGCAGGGGGCTGGAGACCCAGTACTTC
CASSQGGRGLETQYF
>.|TRBV7-2|TRBD1|TRBJ2-1
TGTGCCAGCAGCTTAAGAGACAGGGTGGGGGACAATGAGCAGTTCTTC
CASSLRDRVGDNEQFF
>.|TRBV11-2|.|TRBJ2-2
TGTGCCAGCAGCTCATCATTGAACACCGGGGAGCTGTTTTTT
CASSSSLNTGELFF
>.|TRBV12-3/TRBV12-4|.|TRBJ1-4
TGTGCCAGCAGTTTAGACCGGGCCCCTAATGAAAAACTGTTTTTT
CASSLDRAPNEKLFF
>.|TRBV30|.|TRBJ2-2
TGTGCCTGGAGTGTAAGGGTTGGCACCGGGGAGCTGTTTTTT
CAWSVRVGTGELFF
>few|TRBV20-1|.|TRBJ2-7
TGCAGTGCTAGGAACCAACCGGCCCAATACGAGCAGTACTTC
CSARNQPAQYEQYF
>.|TRBV5-4|.|TRBJ2-3
TGTGCCAGCAGCTTGGACTCTCGCGCGTTAGATACGCAGTATTTT
CASSLDSRALDTQYF
>.|TRBV27|.|TRBJ2-6
TGTGCCAGCAGTTTAGCATCGCTGATGACAGGCTCTGGGGCCAACGTCCTGACTTTC
CASSLASLMTGSGANVLTF
>.|TRBV19|TRBD2|TRBJ2-3
TGTGCCAGTAGTATTTTCGCGGGAGGAGGAGATACGCAGTATTTT
CASSIFAGGGDTQYF
>few|TRBV20-1|.|TRBJ2-7
TGCAGTGCCGAAGAGGACTACGAGCAGTACTTC
CSAEEDYEQYF
>.|TRBV7-6|.|TRBJ1-1
TGTGCCAGCAGCCTGGGCCAGGGTGTCACTGAAGCTTTCTTT
CASSLGQGVTEAFF
>.|TRBV28|.|TRBJ2-7
TGTGCCAGCAGTTTGGAGATATACGAGCAGTACTTC
CASSLEIYEQYF
>.|TRBV15|.|TRBJ2-1
TGTGCCACCAGCACCTACAATGAGCAGTTCTTC
CATSTYNEQFF
>few|TRBV6-5|TRBD1|TRBJ2-1
TGTGCCAGCAGATTTTACAGGGGAAGTTCTTACAATGAGCAGTTCTTC
CASRFYRGSSYNEQFF
>.|TRBV19|.|TRBJ2-2
TGTGCCAGTAGCGGCCGGGATACCGGGGAGCTGTTTTTT
CASSGRDTGELFF
>few|TRBV9|TRBD2|TRBJ2-5
TGTACAAGGACTAGCGGGACCCGAGAGACCCAGTACTTC
CTRTSGTRETQYF
>few|TRBV12-3/TRBV12-4|TRBD1|TRBJ2-7
TGTGCCAGCAGTTTCAGGACAGGGACGTACGAGCAGTACTTC
CASSFRTGTYEQYF
>.|TRBV5-1|.|TRBJ2-3
TGCGCCAGCAGCTTGGAACAGCCTAGCACAGATACGCAGTATTTT
CASSLEQPSTDTQYF
>.|TRBV5-1|.|TRBJ2-5
TGCGCCAGCAGCTTGGAACCGGACGGACCGAAAGAGACCCAGTACTTC
CASSLEPDGPKETQYF
>few|TRBV5-1|.|TRBJ2-3
TGCGCCAGCAGCTTGGGTTTAGCATCAGATACGCAGTATTTT
CASSLGLASDTQYF
>few|TRBV6-4|TRBD2|TRBJ2-3
TGTGCCAGCAGTGAAGGCCGACTAGCGCCAGATACGCAGTATTTT
CASSEGRLAPDTQYF
>few|TRBV12-3/TRBV12-4|.|TRBJ2-5
TGTGCCAGCAGTTTAAACAGGGCGGTTGGGACCCAGTACTTC
CASSLNRAVGTQYF
>.|TRBV4-2|.|TRBJ2-6
TGTGCCAGCGGACAGATCTCTGGGGCCAACGTCCTGACTTTC
CASGQISGANVLTF
>few|TRBV12-3/TRBV12-4|TRBD1|TRBJ2-7
TGTGCCAGCAGCGACAGGGGCACCTACGAGCAGTACTTC
CASSDRGTYEQYF
>.|TRBV4-3|TRBD1|TRBJ1-1
TGCGCCAGCAGCCAAGGAGCAGGGGGCGTGACTGAAGCTTTCTTT
CASSQGAGGVTEAFF
>.|TRBV20-1|.|TRBJ2-1
TGCAGTGGTTACGGGGTTTACAATGAGCAGTTCTTC
CSGYGVYNEQFF
>.|TRBV29-1|.|TRBJ1-5
TGCAGCGTAGCCGCGGGCCCCGATAGCAATCAGCCCCAGCATTTT
CSVAAGPDSNQPQHF
>.|TRBV5-4|.|TRBJ2-6
TGTGCCAGCAGCGATGCTGGCGGGACGTACTCTGGGGCCAACGTCCTGACTTTC
CASSDAGGTYSGANVLTF
>few|TRBV4-3|.|TRBJ2-3
TGCGCCAGCAGCCCATCAAGGGGCGGGGCAGATACGCAGTATTTT
CASSPSRGGADTQYF
>few|TRBV7-2|.|TRBJ1-6
TGTGCCAGCAGCTTAGGAACCAGGTTGGGTTCACCCCTCCACTTT
CASSLGTRLGSPLHF
>few|TRBV30|.|TRBJ2-3
TGTGCCTGGAGTGTAAGAAGCGGAGATACGCAGTATTTT
CAWSVRSGDTQYF
>.|TRBV28|TRBD1|TRBJ1-4
TGTGCCAGTAACCGGGACAGGGGTGAAAAACTGTTTTTT
CASNRDRGEKLFF
>.|TRBV20-1|TRBD1|TRBJ1-4
TGCAGTGCTCTCGACAGGGATAATGAAAAACTGTTTTTT
CSALDRDNEKLFF
>.|TRBV11-2|.|TRBJ1-1
TGTGCCAGCAGGAGAGACAACAGGGCCGGTGGCACTGAAGCTTTCTTT
CASRRDNRAGGTEAFF
>.|TRBV27|.|TRBJ1-2
TGTGCCAGCAGTCACACTATAGGCAGTTCTTATGGCTACACCTTC
CASSHTIGSSYGYTF
>many|TRBV28|TRBD2|TRBJ2-3
TGTGCCAGCAGCCAGGGACTAGCGGGCACAGATACGCAGTATTTT
CASSQGLAGTDTQYF
>.|TRBV9|TRBD1|TRBJ2-1
TGTGCCAGCAGCGTAGGCCTGAGGACAGGGGAATACAATGAGCAGTTCTTC
CASSVGLRTGEYNEQFF
>few|TRBV7-9|TRBD1|TRBJ2-7
TGTGCCAGCAGCTTAGGGTCCCTGGGACAGCGGAACTACGAGCAGTACTTC
CASSLGSLGQRNYEQYF